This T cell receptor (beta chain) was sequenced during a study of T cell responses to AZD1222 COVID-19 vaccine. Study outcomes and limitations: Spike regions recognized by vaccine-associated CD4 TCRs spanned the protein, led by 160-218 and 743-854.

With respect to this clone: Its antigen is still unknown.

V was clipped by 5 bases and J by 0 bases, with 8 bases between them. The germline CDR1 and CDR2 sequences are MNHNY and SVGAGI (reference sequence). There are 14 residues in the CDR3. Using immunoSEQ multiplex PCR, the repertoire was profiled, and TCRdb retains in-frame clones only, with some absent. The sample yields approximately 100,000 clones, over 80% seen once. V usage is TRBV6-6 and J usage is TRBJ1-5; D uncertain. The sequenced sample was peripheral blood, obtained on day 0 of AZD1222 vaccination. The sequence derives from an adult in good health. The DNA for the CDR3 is TGTGCCAGCAGTCAAAGGAATAGCAATCAGCCCCAGCATTTT. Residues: CASSQRNSNQPQHF.